Listed below are T cell receptor beta chains from one sample, sequenced in a study of PD-L1 blockade in urothelial cancer. Sequencing used immunoSEQ multiplex PCR; TCRdb keeps in-frame clones, though not all of them. This sample has about 57,000 clones, with more than 80% found just once. Sequencing was performed on PBMCs, taken around atezolizumab (anti-PD-L1) treatment. All receptors derive from a man between 65 and 80 years old with urothelial cancer. Both conserved end residues are part of each CDR3. A D gene is named only where the DNA matches it firmly.

D gene	V gene	J gene	CDR3 DNA	CDR3 protein
TRBD1	TRBV11-3	TRBJ1-1	TGTGCCAGCAGCGACCCACCGGGACAGGGATACACTGAAGCTTTCTTT	CASSDPPGQGYTEAFF
TRBD2	TRBV5-1	TRBJ2-7	TGCGCCAGCAGCTACGGGACTAGCGGGGTTTCCCCGGTTTACGAGCAGTACTTC	CASSYGTSGVSPVYEQYF
-	TRBV19	TRBJ1-1	TGTGCCAGTAGTATGGCTCGGAAGGCAGGGAGGGCTCTGAACACTGAAGCTTTCTTT	CASSMARKAGRALNTEAFF
TRBD2	TRBV5-1	TRBJ2-1	TGCGCCAGCAGCCTTAGCGGGAGCTCCTACAATGAGCAGTTCTTC	CASSLSGSSYNEQFF
-	TRBV4-1	TRBJ1-1	TGCGCCAGCAGCCAAATAAGCATGAACACTGAAGCTTTCTTT	CASSQISMNTEAFF
-	TRBV19	TRBJ1-1	TGTGCCAGTAGTATTTACGAAGGGAGTGAAGCTTTCTTT	CASSIYEGSEAFF
TRBD1	TRBV9	TRBJ2-2	TGTGCCAGCAGCGTAGTTCCTAAGGGGACAGCGGCCGGGGAGCTGTTTTTT	CASSVVPKGTAAGELFF
TRBD1	TRBV6-1	TRBJ2-7	TGTGCCAGCGCATGGACAGGGACTCGGGACTACGAGCAGTACTTC	CASAWTGTRDYEQYF
-	TRBV6-6	TRBJ1-5	TGTGCCACCTCCCGAAATGGGGCGAGACAGCCCCAGCATTTT	CATSRNGARQPQHF
-	TRBV30	TRBJ2-1	TGTGCCTGGAGTGCGACCAGGGTACACAATGAGCAGTTCTTC	CAWSATRVHNEQFF
-	TRBV7-3	TRBJ2-5	TGTGCCAGCAGCTTAGGGCAGCCCCAAGAGACCCAGTACTTC	CASSLGQPQETQYF